Presented here are 9 T cell receptor beta chains from one specimen sequenced in a study of T cells in Graves' hyperthyroidism and ophthalmopathy. TCR beta CDR3 regions were amplified from RNA transcripts. The primer set for the first-round RT-PCR of the TCR CDR3 was HTBI. One entry per CDR3 protein results from TCRdb running MiXCR on the multiplex PCR reads. Here the sample spans around 99,000 distinct CDR3 sequences, approximately 15% being singletons. Sequenced sample: blood. Receptors originate from a woman aged 45-65 years with Graves' hyperthyroidism.

The V gene is TRBV6-2 or TRBV6-3, the J gene TRBJ1-6, with D maybe TRBD1 (6 bases). This CDR3 is 15 amino acids long. The germline CDR1 and CDR2 sequences are MNHEY and SVGEGT. Trimming removed 7 bases from V and 7 bases from J, with 17 bases in between. The CDR3, as DNA: TGTGCCAGCACCATAAACCGAGGGGGAAATTCACCCCTCCACTTT. Translating gives CASTINRGGNSPLHF.

In its sample, this clonotype was seen many times. This chain's CDR3 is CASSGWREGNEQFF. In nucleotides, the CDR3 is TGTGCCAGCAGTGGGTGGCGGGAGGGGAATGAGCAGTTCTTC. The rearrangement joins TRBV2 to TRBJ2-1; TRBD2 matches at 9 bases. The CDR3 runs 14 residues. CDR1 and CDR2 (germline): SNHLY, FYNNEI. Trimming at V came to 4 bases and at J to 7 bases, leaving 5 bases not matched to a gene.

This clonotype was counted at least ten times. This rearrangement joins TRBV20-1 to TRBJ2-7; D could derive from TRBD1 or TRBD2 (5 bases each). V lost 4 bases and J lost 2, with 9 bases in between. This CDR3 is 12 amino acids long. CDR1 DFQATT and CDR2 SNEGSKA come from the germline V gene (reference sequence). CDR3 sequence: CSANRDPYEQYF. As DNA, the CDR3 is TGCAGTGCTAACCGGGACCCCTACGAGCAGTACTTC.

The chain links TRBV20-1 to TRBJ2-1; 14 nucleotides agree with TRBD2. The length of the CDR3 is 16 residues. Germline CDR1 is DFQATT and CDR2 is SNEGSKA (reference sequence). The V gene end was trimmed by 8 bases and the J gene end by 7 bases; junction bases not matched to a gene: 13. The CDR3, as DNA: TGCAGTTCCAACGGGACCGGGACTAGCGGGGGAAATGAGCAGTTCTTC. This gives the protein CSSNGTGTSGGNEQFF.

The rearrangement joins TRBV12-3 or TRBV12-4 to TRBJ2-7; either TRBD1 or TRBD2 may fit D (7 bases each). Trimming shortened V by 6 bases and J by 3 bases, and 18 bases separated the two germline ends. This CDR3 has 15 residues. CDR3 sequence reads: CASSLTGEGSYEQYF. The CDR3 DNA follows: TGTGCCAGCAGCCTCACAGGGGAGGGTAGCTACGAGCAGTACTTC.

This clonotype was found many times. The genes are TRBV5-4 and TRBJ2-3; 16 bases are shared with TRBD2. The CDR3 totals 16 residues. Germline V lookup: CDR1 SGHNT, CDR2 YYREEE (reference sequence). The junction had 6 bases not matched to a gene; V was cut back by 3 bases and J by 8 bases. The CDR3 DNA reads as TGTGCCAGCAGCTCGGGACTAGCGGGAGGGCCCAGTACGCAGTATTTT. Amino acids: CASSSGLAGGPSTQYF. Full variable domain (rest looked up from reference TRBV5-4 and TRBJ2-3): ETGVTQSPTHLIKTRGQQVTLRCSSQSGHNTVSWYQQALGQGPQFIFQYYREEENGRGNFPPRFSGLQFPNYSSELNVNALELDDSALYLCASSSGLAGGPSTQYFGPGTRLTVL.

In this sample, this clonotype turned up many times. The chain couples TRBV20-1 to TRBJ1-1, with 9 positions matching TRBD1. The CDR3 consists of 15 residues. V trimming: 3 bases; J trimming: 7 bases; junction bases outside the gene matches: 12. Germline V gene sequence: CDR1 DFQATT, CDR2 SNEGSKA (reference sequence). CDR3 sequence: CSASDSRDRANEAFF. CDR3 DNA sequence: TGCAGTGCTAGCGATTCCCGGGACAGGGCAAATGAAGCTTTCTTT.

The table lists this clonotype with many counts. The V and J genes are TRBV10-3 and TRBJ2-1; D may be TRBD1 (5 bases). There are 12 residues in the CDR3. The germline V gene has CDR1 ENHRY and CDR2 SYGVKD. Trimming removed 6 bases from V and 4 bases from J, with 7 bases in between. The CDR3 bases are TGTGCCATCAGCGGACAATACAATGAGCAGTTCTTC. Its translation is CAISGQYNEQFF.

The sample holds a few counts of this clonotype. This chain uses TRBV20-1 with TRBJ2-1, with 15 positions matching TRBD2. The CDR3 runs 17 residues. Germline lookup yields CDR1 DFQATT and CDR2 SNEGSKA (reference sequence). With 6 bases clipped from V and 8 bases from J, the junction kept 14 bases outside the gene matches. As DNA, the CDR3 is TGCAGTGCCCCCGGGACCGGGACTAGCGGGAGGAGTGATGAGCAGTTCTTC. Translating it yields CSAPGTGTSGRSDEQFF.